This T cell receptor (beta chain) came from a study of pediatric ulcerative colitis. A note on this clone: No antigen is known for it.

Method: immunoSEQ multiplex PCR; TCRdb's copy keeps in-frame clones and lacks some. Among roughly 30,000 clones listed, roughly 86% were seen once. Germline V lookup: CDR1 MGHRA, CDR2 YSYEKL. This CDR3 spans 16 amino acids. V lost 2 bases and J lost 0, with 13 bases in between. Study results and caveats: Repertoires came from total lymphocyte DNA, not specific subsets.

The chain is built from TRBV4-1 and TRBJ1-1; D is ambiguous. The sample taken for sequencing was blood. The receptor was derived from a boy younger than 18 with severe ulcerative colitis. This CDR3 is CASSQPRFTMNTEAFF. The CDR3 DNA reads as TGCGCCAGCAGCCAACCGAGGTTCACGATGAACACTGAAGCTTTCTTT.